This TCR beta chain was captured by sequencing in a study of T cells in Graves' hyperthyroidism and ophthalmopathy. Study findings and constraints: Ophthalmopathy was separated from stable hyperthyroidism by a 13 V-J model. Most thyroid clonotypes that were expanded above 0.001 also turned up in blood.

A NOSPECS grade of at least 4, a Clinical Activity Score of at least 3 and duration under 3 months were recorded in ophthalmopathy patients. TCR beta CDR3 regions were amplified from RNA transcripts. During a first-round RT-PCR of the TCR CDR3, the HTBI primer set was used. Each CDR3 protein is one row after TCRdb ran MiXCR on the multiplex PCR reads. The data hold a few hundred thousand distinct CDR3 sequences, with more than 15% observed a single time. In its sample, this clonotype was seen many times. The target antigen is unknown. This CDR3 is 13 amino acids long. CDR1 is LGHDT and CDR2 is YNNKEL in the germline V gene (reference sequence). The V end lost 4 bases, the J end lost 2 bases, and 9 bases lay between the germline ends.

This sequence was found in a woman aged 60-70 years with Graves' ophthalmopathy. Sequenced material: blood. The J gene is TRBJ2-7, the V gene TRBV3-1; D not resolved. The CDR3 sequence is CASSPLGPYEQYF. The DNA for the CDR3 is TGTGCCAGCAGCCCCCTGGGTCCCTACGAGCAGTACTTC.